The present entry profiles one TCR beta chain with its context. This clonotype was seen ten or more times. The antigen it binds to is not known. Base qualities are not provided; no much larger clone lies one nucleotide away. Measured from the cysteine to the phenylalanine, the CDR3 is 12 residues long. Only the CDR3 region is kept as DNA, spanning 36 bases read in frame from base 1. V gives up 7 bases and J gives up 3 bases, and the segment between their germline ends measures 12 bases. CDR1 and CDR2 are read off the germline V gene as SQVTM and ANQGSEA. This specimen comes from a study of blood T cells in healthy people across ages (dated by TCRdb to 2013 to 2016). Study-wide context: In model experiments, template switching captured roughly one uniquely barcoded TCR beta cDNA molecule for every two T cells. Using deep sequencing normalized with unique cDNA molecular identifiers, the study measured how TCR beta repertoire diversity changes with age. The donors were split into four age groups: young (average 16 years), middle-aged (roughly 39), aged (approximately 60) and long-lived (roughly 86). To avoid experimental bias, donors of different ages were randomly spread across the sequencing lanes. Using the same blood draw, the study looked at two additional independent replicas of 1 million unique cDNA reads for two donors, one aged 18 to 30 and the other aged 80 or older.

Library preparation used 5' RACE. Sequencing was performed on an Illumina HiSeq 2500. A second PCR of about 7 to 12 cycles was run with a J-beta primer mix and a sample-barcoded 5' primer. Each TCR beta cDNA molecule received a unique molecular identifier from a template-switch 5' adaptor carrying 12 random nucleotides. Each sample yielded at least 2.5 million CDR3-containing paired-end reads. All of the RNA was converted into first-strand cDNA using the Mint cDNA synthesis kit, with a TRBC-specific oligonucleotide serving as the primer. Following uracil-DNA glycosylase treatment, a first 18-cycle PCR with universal primers M1SS and BC2_uni_R was performed on all cDNA. The published analysis was carried out like this. Normalization of each sample was performed by random selection of 1 million high-quality reads, each carrying a distinct molecular identifier. Instead of being binned into consensus sequences, reads that shared molecular identifiers were thrown out. MiTCR, run with a Q25 quality threshold and the strictest error-elimination algorithm, handled CDR3 identification, clonotype clustering and error correction. A nonparametric unseen species model with Euler transformation was used to estimate lower-bound total TCR beta diversity. Clones were called with MiXCR by TCRdb after fastp trimmed the public reads at Q25, and only in-frame beta chains were retained. When rows share a CDR3 protein, they turn into one entry using the most common DNA and genes. These V and J calls are TCRdb output, not the study's own analysis. Across this sample there are approximately 680,000 distinct CDR3 sequences, with 32% seen only once. The top ten clonotypes cover roughly 15% of the sample.

Overall study outcomes, separate from this receptor: The CMV infection status of donors was not known, potentially confounding age-related changes in expanded clonotypes. The long-lived group showed more naive CD4+ T cells, fewer expanded clones and increased TCR diversity than the aged group, suggesting age selection. A strong correlation was found between observed TCR beta diversity and the percentage of naive T cells measured by flow cytometry. Estimates of total diversity from one million sequenced T cells were regarded as lower bounds and underestimates. As age increased, observed TCR beta diversity per million T cells dropped in a roughly linear way, and a significant reduction was already evident by age roughly 36. Bulk unsorted PBMC profiling prevented conclusive comparison of naive and antigen-experienced compartments.

Donors were a few dozen systemically healthy Caucasian individuals from Russia aged roughly 6 to 90 years. Each donor gave ten milliliters of peripheral blood, drawn into EDTA-treated Vacutainer tubes. Ficoll-Paque density-gradient centrifugation was used to isolate PBMCs, with at least 6.5 million per sample. Total RNA was extracted from PBMCs with Trizol reagent, with at least 5.5 micrograms obtained per sample. For every donor, an aliquot of PBMCs went through flow cytometry to measure the percentages of naive CD45RAhigh/CD27high T cells. The sample consisted of blood. Recombination connected TRBV29-1 to TRBJ1-1; a confident D gene designation cannot be given. This receptor was taken from a woman older than 75 in good health. Donor details come from another sample of the same person, matched by shared clones. The CDR3 reads as follows: CSAVDGYTEAFF. Read as DNA, the sequence is TGCAGCGCTGTGGACGGATACACTGAAGCTTTCTTT. This CDR3, with the reference TRBV29-1 and TRBJ1-1 proteins standing in past its ends, gives the full variable domain SAVISQKPSRDICQRGTSLTIQCQVDSQVTMMFWYRQQPGQSLTLIATANQGSEATYESGFVIDKFPISRPNLTFSTLTVSNMSPEDSSIYLCSAVDGYTEAFFGQGTRLTVV.